This T cell receptor (beta chain) stems from a study of cytomegalovirus exposure and HLA in healthy donors. Study as a whole: An earlier analysis found around 100 million unique TCR beta sequences from 200 million or so T cells. Study-level findings and limits: Cytomegalovirus association was assigned to about 150 TCR beta chains. Reports indicated that the classifier achieved high specificity and sensitivity in diagnosing cytomegalovirus status. In an earlier analysis, productive rearrangement rates for most beta V segments clustered near 87% or 30%.

CDR1 is SGDLS and CDR2 is YYNGEE in the germline V gene. This CDR3 has 14 residues. V lost 3 bases, J lost 4 bases, and 10 bases lay in between. About this clone itself: Its antigen is as yet unknown.

PCR used 60 Vbeta primers and 13 Jbeta primers. Some clones are missing from TCRdb's copy, which holds only in-frame ones; the method was immunoSEQ multiplex PCR. The sample records approximately 58,000 clones, about 80% being singletons. The clonotype was recovered from a man between 25 and 39 years old in good health and CMV-seronegative. J is TRBJ2-2 and V is TRBV9; D is perhaps TRBD1 (6 bases). The sequenced sample was PBMCs. The CDR3 sequence is CASSGQGGTGELFF. Written as DNA, the CDR3 is TGTGCCAGCAGCGGACAAGGGGGCACCGGGGAGCTGTTTTTT.